This T cell receptor (beta chain) was sequenced during a study of blood T cell repertoires in COVID-19. Per germline, CDR1 SGHRS and CDR2 YFSETQ. The length of the CDR3 is 14 residues. Trimming removed 3 bases from V and 1 base from J; junction bases left unmatched: 3. Original analysis: By means of reference gene primer amplification, nucleated cell counts were estimated. Sequenced by immunoSEQ multiplex PCR; TCRdb stores in-frame clones only, minus some. The V and J calls and clone size were taken over from that table, and D and trimming were inferred from the DNA. The table records roughly 220,000 clones, around 84% of them present only once.

The origin of this receptor is a man in his fifties or sixties with acute or convalescent COVID-19. The genes are TRBV5-1 and TRBJ1-1; 7 bases agree with TRBD1. The sequenced material came from peripheral blood. CDR3 in DNA: TGCGCCAGCAGCTGGGACAGATCGAACACTGAAGCTTTCTTT. Its protein product is CASSWDRSNTEAFF. Full variable domain (missing parts from reference TRBV5-1 and TRBJ1-1): KAGVTQTPRYLIKTRGQQVTLSCSPISGHRSVSWYQQTPGQGLQFLFEYFSETQRNKGNFPGRFSGRQFSNSRSEMNVSTLELGDSALYLCASSWDRSNTEAFFGQGTRLTVV.